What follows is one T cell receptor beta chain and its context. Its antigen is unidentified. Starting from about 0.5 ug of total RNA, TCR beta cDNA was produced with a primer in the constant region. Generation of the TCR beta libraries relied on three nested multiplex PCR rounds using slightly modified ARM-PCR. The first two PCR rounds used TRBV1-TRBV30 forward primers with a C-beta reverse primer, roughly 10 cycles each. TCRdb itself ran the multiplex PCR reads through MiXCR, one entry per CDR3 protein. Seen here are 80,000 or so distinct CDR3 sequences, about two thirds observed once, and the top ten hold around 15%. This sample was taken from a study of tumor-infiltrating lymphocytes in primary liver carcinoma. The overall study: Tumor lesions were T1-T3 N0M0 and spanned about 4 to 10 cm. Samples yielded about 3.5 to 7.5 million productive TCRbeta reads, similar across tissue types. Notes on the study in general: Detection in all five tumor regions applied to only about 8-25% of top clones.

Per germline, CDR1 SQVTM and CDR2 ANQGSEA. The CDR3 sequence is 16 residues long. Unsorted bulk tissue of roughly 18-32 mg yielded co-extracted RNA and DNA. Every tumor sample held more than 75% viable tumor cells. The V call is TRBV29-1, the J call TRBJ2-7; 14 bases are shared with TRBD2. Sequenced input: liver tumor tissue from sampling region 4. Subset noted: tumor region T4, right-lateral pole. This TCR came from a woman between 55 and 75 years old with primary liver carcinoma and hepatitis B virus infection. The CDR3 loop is CSVNQGLAGVLYGKYF. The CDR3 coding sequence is TGCAGTGTGAACCAGGGACTAGCGGGAGTGTTATACGGGAAGTACTTC.